The 8 T cell receptor beta chains below were found in one sample sequenced in a study of blood T cell repertoires in COVID-19. Data came from immunoSEQ multiplex PCR; TCRdb stores just in-frame clones and leaves some out. The data contain 200,000 to 250,000 clones, approximately 85% of them singletons. Sample: peripheral blood. The receptors here all came from a woman older than 75 with COVID-19, enrolled during active disease.

In this sample, this clone turned up once. The chain uses TRBV6-5 and TRBJ1-4; TRBD1 matches 8 bases. V was clipped by 5 bases and J by 5 bases; unmatched bases: 1. The CDR3 contains 13 residues. Per germline, CDR1 MNHEY and CDR2 SVGAGI. The CDR3 DNA reads TGTGCCAGCAGTCGGACAGGGAATGAAAAACTGTTTTTT. Amino acid sequence: CASSRTGNEKLFF.

CDR3: CASKASHRETQYF. The DNA of the CDR3 is TGTGCCAGCAAAGCCTCGCATCGGGAGACCCAGTACTTC. The rearrangement joins TRBV2 to TRBJ2-5; no clear D gene. Germline V gene lookup returns CDR1 SNHLY and CDR2 FYNNEI. The V end was cut by 7 bases, the J end by 5 bases, with 14 bases between. The CDR3 length is 13 residues.

V and J are TRBV9 and TRBJ1-6; D is possibly TRBD1 (5 bases). In germline, CDR1 is SGDLS, CDR2 YYNGEE. The germline V and J ends were trimmed by 2 bases and 5 bases, with 8 bases remaining between them. The CDR3 length is 14 residues. CDR3 in DNA: TGTGCCAGCAGCGTGACAGACAATAATTCACCCCTCCACTTT. Translating it yields CASSVTDNNSPLHF.

The CDR3 nucleotides read TGTGCCAGCAGTTACCACTCAGGGCAGCTGAATTCACCCCTCCACTTT. It specifies CASSYHSGQLNSPLHF. The chain uses TRBV6-2 or TRBV6-3 and TRBJ1-6, with D possibly matching TRBD1 (5 bases). The CDR3 runs 16 residues. The V gene lost 2 bases and the J gene lost 7 bases, with 15 bases spanning the gap. Germline CDR1 and CDR2: MNHEY and SVGEGT.

V and J are TRBV7-8 and TRBJ2-7, with TRBD1 matching 9 bases. The length of the CDR3 is 13 residues. Germline CDR1 is SGHVS and CDR2 is FQNEAQ. J gave up 7 bases and V 6 bases, and 7 bases lay outside the gene matches. CDR3 nucleotides: TGTGCCAGCAGACCTGACAGGGGGGAAGAGCAGTACTTC. Translated, it gives CASRPDRGEEQYF.

Remarks on this clone: Other DNA sequences of this sample code for an identical CDR3. The V gene is TRBV9, the J gene TRBJ1-1; 8 positions agree with TRBD1. Per germline, CDR1 SGDLS and CDR2 YYNGEE. This CDR3 region has 14 residues. Unmatched junction bases numbered 5, after V lost 3 bases and J lost 4 bases. The CDR3 reads CASSAQGAGTEAFF. CDR3 DNA sequence: TGTGCCAGCAGCGCCCAGGGGGCTGGCACTGAAGCTTTCTTT.

The chain is built from TRBV7-3 and TRBJ2-5; TRBD1 aligns across 8 bases. This CDR3 has 17 amino acids. The germline CDR1 and CDR2 sequences are SGHTA and FQGTGA. V dropped 0 bases and J dropped 4; count of bases not matched to a gene: 10. DNA for the CDR3: TGTGCCAGCAGCTTAACTGGCGGGGCAGGGGGCGCAGAGACCCAGTACTTC. Protein: CASSLTGGAGGAETQYF.

Points on this clone: Other DNA sequences in this sample translate to the same CDR3. CDR3 in amino acids: CASSLKRSSYEQYF. The DNA for the CDR3 is TGTGCCAGCAGTTTAAAACGGAGTTCCTACGAGCAGTACTTC. This sequence joins TRBV27 and TRBJ2-7; D is unclear. With 2 bases removed from V and 1 base from J, the gap between germline ends came to 9 bases. This CDR3 comprises 14 residues. From germline, CDR1 is MNHEY and CDR2 SMNVEV (reference sequence).